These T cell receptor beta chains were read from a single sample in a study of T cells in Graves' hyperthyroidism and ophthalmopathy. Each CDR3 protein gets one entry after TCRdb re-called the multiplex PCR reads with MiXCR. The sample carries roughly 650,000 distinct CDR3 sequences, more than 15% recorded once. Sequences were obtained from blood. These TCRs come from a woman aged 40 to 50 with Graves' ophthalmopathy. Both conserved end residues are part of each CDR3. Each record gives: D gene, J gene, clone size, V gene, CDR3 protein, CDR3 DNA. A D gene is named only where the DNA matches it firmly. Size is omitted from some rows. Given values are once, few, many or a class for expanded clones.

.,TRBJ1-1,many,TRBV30,CAWSGAFTEAFF,TGTGCCTGGAGTGGGGCGTTCACTGAAGCTTTCTTT
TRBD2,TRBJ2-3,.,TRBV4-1,CASSQGLAAGEDTQYF,TGCGCCAGCAGCCAAGGACTAGCGGCCGGGGAAGATACGCAGTATTTT
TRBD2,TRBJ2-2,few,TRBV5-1,CASRVVAGPGELFF,TGCGCCAGTCGGGTAGTAGCGGGACCCGGGGAGCTGTTTTTT
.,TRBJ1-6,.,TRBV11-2,CASSLLLVGTLHF,TGTGCCAGCAGCTTATTGTTGGTTGGGACCCTCCACTTT
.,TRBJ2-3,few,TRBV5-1,CASSLAVTNTDTQYF,TGCGCCAGCAGCTTGGCGGTTACTAACACAGATACGCAGTATTTT
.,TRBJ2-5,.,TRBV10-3,CAISRGPQETQYF,TGTGCCATCAGTCGGGGACCTCAAGAGACCCAGTACTTC
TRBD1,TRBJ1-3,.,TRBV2,CASRTTGRRDDSGNTIYF,TGTGCCAGCAGGACGACAGGGAGGAGGGATGACTCTGGAAACACCATATATTTT
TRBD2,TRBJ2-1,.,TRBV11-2,CASSLDLAGGPNNEQFF,TGTGCCAGCAGCTTGGACCTAGCGGGAGGGCCGAACAATGAGCAGTTCTTC
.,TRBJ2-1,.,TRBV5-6,CASSFGAGEQFF,TGTGCCAGCAGCTTCGGCGCTGGTGAGCAGTTCTTC
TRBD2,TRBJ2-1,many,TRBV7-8,CASSLGTSAPTEQFF,TGTGCCAGCAGCTTAGGGACTAGTGCTCCGACGGAGCAGTTCTTC
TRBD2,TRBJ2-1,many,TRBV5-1,CASSPLAETSYNEQFF,TGCGCCAGCAGCCCTCTAGCGGAAACTTCCTACAATGAGCAGTTCTTC
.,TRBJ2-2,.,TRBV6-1,CASSEAGPDTGELFF,TGTGCCAGCAGTGAAGCAGGGCCCGACACCGGGGAGCTGTTTTTT
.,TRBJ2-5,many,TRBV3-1,CASSQKQLLARETQYF,TGTGCCAGCAGCCAAAAACAGCTCCTGGCAAGGGAGACCCAGTACTTC
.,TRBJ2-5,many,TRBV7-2,CASSLDHAKGTQYF,TGTGCCAGCAGCTTAGACCATGCAAAAGGGACCCAGTACTTC
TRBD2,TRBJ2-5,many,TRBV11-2,CASSLPPFWASGKETQYF,TGTGCCAGCAGCCTCCCCCCTTTTTGGGCTAGCGGTAAAGAGACCCAGTACTTC